The T cell receptor (beta chain) under discussion was sequenced for a study of blood T cell repertoires in COVID-19. Study information: T cells, B-cell-depleted T cells, or PBMCs supplied cDNA or gDNA.

Germline lookup yields CDR1 WSHSY and CDR2 SAAADI. The CDR3 runs to 16 residues. V gave up 6 bases and J gave up 6 bases; unmatched junction bases: 11. Sequenced by immunoSEQ multiplex PCR; TCRdb stores in-frame clones only, minus some. The table shows fewer than 300,000 clones, with 80% to 90% occurring only once. Everyone who took part was roughly 18 to 89 years old, and they came from some 23 US areas. Participant-reported clinical history was the basis for cohort assignment. Donors of Cohort 3 who recovered were those that had two negative PCRs, clearance, or symptom resolution. V gene TRBV10-2 combines with J gene TRBJ2-1; 10 bases align to TRBD2. The clonotype originates from a woman aged 25 to 45 who had recovered from COVID-19. Specimen: PBMCs or T cells enriched from blood (not recorded which). The CDR3, as DNA: TGCGCCAGCAGACCCGGTGCTAGCGGGGGAGGCAATGAGCAGTTCTTC. Its translation: CASRPGASGGGNEQFF.